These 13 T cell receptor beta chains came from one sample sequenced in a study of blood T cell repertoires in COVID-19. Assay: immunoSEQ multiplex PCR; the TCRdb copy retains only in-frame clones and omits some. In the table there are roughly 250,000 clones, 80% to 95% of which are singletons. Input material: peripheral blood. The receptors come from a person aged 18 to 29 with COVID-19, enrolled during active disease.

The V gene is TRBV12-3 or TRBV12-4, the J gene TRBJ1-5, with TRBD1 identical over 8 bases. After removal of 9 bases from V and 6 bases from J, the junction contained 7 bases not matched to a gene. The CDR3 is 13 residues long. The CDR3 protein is CASRTGYSQPQHF. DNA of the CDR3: TGTGCCAGTCGGACAGGGTATAGTCAGCCCCAGCATTTT.

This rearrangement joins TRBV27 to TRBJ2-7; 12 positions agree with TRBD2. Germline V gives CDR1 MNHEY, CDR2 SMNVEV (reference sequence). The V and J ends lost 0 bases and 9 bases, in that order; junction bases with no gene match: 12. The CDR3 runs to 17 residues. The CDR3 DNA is TGTGCCAGCAGTTTATCGGGATCCGGGACTAGCGGGCTTTGGCAGTACTTC. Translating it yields CASSLSGSGTSGLWQYF.

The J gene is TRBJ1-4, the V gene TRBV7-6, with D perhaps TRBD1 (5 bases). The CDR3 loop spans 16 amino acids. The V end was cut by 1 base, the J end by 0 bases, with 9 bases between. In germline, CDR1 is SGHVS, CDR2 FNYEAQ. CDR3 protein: CASSLGGVATNEKLFF. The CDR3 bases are TGTGCCAGCAGCTTAGGGGGGGTTGCAACTAATGAAAAACTGTTTTTT.

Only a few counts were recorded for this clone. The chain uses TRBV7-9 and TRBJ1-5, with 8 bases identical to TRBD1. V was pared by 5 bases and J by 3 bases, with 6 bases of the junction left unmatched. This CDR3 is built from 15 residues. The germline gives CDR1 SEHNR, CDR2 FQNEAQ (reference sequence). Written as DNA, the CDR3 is TGTGCCAGCAGCCGGACAGGGTTTGACAATCAGCCCCAGCATTTT. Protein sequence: CASSRTGFDNQPQHF.

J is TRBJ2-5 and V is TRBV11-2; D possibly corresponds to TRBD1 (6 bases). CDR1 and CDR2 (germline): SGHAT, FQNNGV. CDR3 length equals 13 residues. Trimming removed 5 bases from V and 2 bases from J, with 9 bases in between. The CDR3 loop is CASSPDRQETQYF. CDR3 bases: TGTGCCAGCAGCCCGGACAGACAAGAGACCCAGTACTTC.

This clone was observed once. The CDR3 protein is CASSAAQSGGADKYF. CDR3 DNA sequence: TGCGCCAGCAGCGCCGCCCAATCTGGTGGAGCGGATAAGTACTTC. The gene calls are TRBV5-1 and TRBJ2-5; tentative D call: TRBD2 (5 bases). Germline V lookup: CDR1 SGHRS, CDR2 YFSETQ. The germline V and J ends were trimmed by 4 bases and 12 bases, with 25 bases remaining between them. This CDR3 is 15 amino acids long.

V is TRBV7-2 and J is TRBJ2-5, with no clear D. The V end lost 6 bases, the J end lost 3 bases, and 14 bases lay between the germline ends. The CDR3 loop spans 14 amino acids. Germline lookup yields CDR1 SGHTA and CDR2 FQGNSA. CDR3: CASSPPDLKETQYF. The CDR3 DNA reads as TGTGCCAGCAGTCCGCCTGACTTAAAAGAGACCCAGTACTTC.

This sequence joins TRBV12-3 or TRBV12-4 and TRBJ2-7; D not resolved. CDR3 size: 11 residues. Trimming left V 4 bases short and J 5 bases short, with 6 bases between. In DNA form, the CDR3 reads TGTGCCAGCAGTTCAGGCAACGAGCAGTACTTC. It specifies CASSSGNEQYF.

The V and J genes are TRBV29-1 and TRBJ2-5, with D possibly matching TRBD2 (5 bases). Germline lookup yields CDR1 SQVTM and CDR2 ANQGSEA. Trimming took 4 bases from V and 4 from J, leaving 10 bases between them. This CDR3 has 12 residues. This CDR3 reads CSVAISAETQYF. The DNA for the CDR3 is TGCAGCGTTGCGATTAGCGCAGAGACCCAGTACTTC.

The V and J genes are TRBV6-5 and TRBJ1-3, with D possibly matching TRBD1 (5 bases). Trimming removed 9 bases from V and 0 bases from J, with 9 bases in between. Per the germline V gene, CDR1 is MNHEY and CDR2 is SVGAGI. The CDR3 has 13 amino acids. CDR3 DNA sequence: TGTGCCAGTGGTAGGGGCTCTGGAAACACCATATATTTT. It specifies CASGRGSGNTIYF.

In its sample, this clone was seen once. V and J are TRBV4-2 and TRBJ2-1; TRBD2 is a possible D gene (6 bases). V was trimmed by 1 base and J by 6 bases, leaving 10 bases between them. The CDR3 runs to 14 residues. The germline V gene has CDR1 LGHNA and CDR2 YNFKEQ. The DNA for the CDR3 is TGTGCCAGCAGCCAAGCGGGAGCTGCCAATGAGCAGTTCTTC. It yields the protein CASSQAGAANEQFF.

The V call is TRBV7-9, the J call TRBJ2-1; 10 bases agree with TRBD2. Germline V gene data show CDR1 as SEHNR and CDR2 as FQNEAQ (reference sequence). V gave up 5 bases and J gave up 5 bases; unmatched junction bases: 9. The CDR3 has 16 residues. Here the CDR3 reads CASSENLAGDNNEQFF. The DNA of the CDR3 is TGTGCCAGCAGCGAGAATCTAGCGGGAGACAACAATGAGCAGTTCTTC.

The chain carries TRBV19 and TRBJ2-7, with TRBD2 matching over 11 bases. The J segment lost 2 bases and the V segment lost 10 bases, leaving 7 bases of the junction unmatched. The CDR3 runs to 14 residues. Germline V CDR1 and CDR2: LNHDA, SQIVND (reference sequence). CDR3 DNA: TGTGCCACTAAGCCGACTAGCGGGACCTACGAGCAGTACTTC. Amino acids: CATKPTSGTYEQYF.